What follows are 10 T cell receptor beta chains derived from one specimen sequenced in a study of regulatory T cells in long-lasting Graves disease. Time point defined: newly diagnosed GD, antithyroid drugs for less than 3 months. The authors made the TCR library using RNA they extracted from PBMCs. Construction of the TCR beta libraries employed iRepertoire HTBI primers in conjunction with Arm-PCR of CDR3 regions. TCRdb re-derived calls from the multiplex PCR reads in MiXCR, one entry per CDR3 protein. The table records 500,000 or so distinct CDR3 sequences, 11% to 15% of them present only once. This sample also appeared in a second study, on T cells in Graves' hyperthyroidism and ophthalmopathy.

The sequencing here drew on peripheral blood mononuclear cells (PBMCs), taken at new diagnosis, from a patient treated with antithyroid drugs. The receptors stem from a woman between 45 and 60 years old with Graves disease.

In this sample, this clonotype turned up many times. This CDR3 is CASRGLAGDNEQFF. In DNA form, the CDR3 reads TGTGCCAGCCGAGGACTAGCGGGGGACAATGAGCAGTTCTTC. The chain carries TRBV5-4 and TRBJ2-1; 13 bases are shared with TRBD2. CDR3 length: 14 residues. The ends lost 7 bases at V and 5 bases at J; junction bases unmatched: 3. Germline values: CDR1 SGHNT, CDR2 YYREEE (reference sequence).

V gene TRBV5-4 combines with J gene TRBJ2-2; unclear D gene. Trimming removed 3 bases at V and 7 bases at J, with 13 bases between. Germline CDR1 reads SGHNT; CDR2 reads YYREEE (reference sequence). The CDR3 sequence is 14 residues long. The CDR3 reads CASSSKDRVGELFF. CDR3 nucleotide sequence: TGTGCCAGCAGCTCCAAGGACCGAGTCGGGGAGCTGTTTTTT.

This clonotype was detected many times. The gene calls are TRBV5-1 and TRBJ2-1; D remains ambiguous. The CDR3 is made up of 15 amino acids. The V end lost 0 bases, the J end lost 0 bases, and 7 bases lay between the germline ends. The germline gives CDR1 SGHRS, CDR2 YFSETQ. CDR3 region: CASSLVRSSYNEQFF. CDR3 DNA: TGCGCCAGCAGCTTGGTACGAAGCTCCTACAATGAGCAGTTCTTC.

The gene calls are TRBV20-1 and TRBJ2-2, with D hard to call. The V gene lost 6 bases and the J gene lost 0 bases, with 8 bases spanning the gap. Germline V gives CDR1 DFQATT, CDR2 SNEGSKA (reference sequence). The CDR3 contains 13 residues. The DNA of the CDR3 is TGCAGTGCCAAGTCTTCGAACACCGGGGAGCTGTTTTTT. As protein: CSAKSSNTGELFF.

V and J are TRBV18 and TRBJ2-3; 9 bases map to TRBD2. Unmatched junction bases numbered 2, after V lost 0 bases and J lost 1 base. The CDR3 extends over 16 amino acids. Germline V gene data show CDR1 as KGHSH and CDR2 as LQKENI. CDR3 in DNA: TGTGCCAGCTCACCACCGGCTAGCGGGGGCACAGATACGCAGTATTTT. Translation gives CASSPPASGGTDTQYF.

This clonotype was counted only a few times. V and J are TRBV11-2 and TRBJ1-4, with TRBD1 as a possible D gene (6 bases). From germline, CDR1 is SGHAT and CDR2 FQNNGV. Trimming took 1 base from V and 8 from J, leaving 14 bases between them. The CDR3 is 15 residues long. CDR3 region: CASSLVGQGWEKLFF. CDR3 DNA: TGTGCCAGCAGCTTAGTTGGGCAGGGGTGGGAAAAACTGTTTTTT. Drawing the rest from reference TRBV11-2 and TRBJ1-4, the complete variable domain is EAGVAQSPRYKIIEKRQSVAFWCNPISGHATLYWYQQILGQGPKLLIQFQNNGVVDDSQLPKDRFSAERLKGVDSTLKIQPAKLEDSAVYLCASSLVGQGWEKLFFGSGTQLSVL.

This clonotype has at least ten counts. This rearrangement joins TRBV29-1 to TRBJ2-7, with 9 bases identical to TRBD2. J lost 5 bases, V lost 3 bases, and 11 bases had no gene match. The germline V gene has CDR1 SQVTM and CDR2 ANQGSEA. There are 15 residues in the CDR3. The CDR3 nucleotides read TGCAGCGTTGATCGTCGTAGCGGGAGTTCCCACGAGCAGTACTTC. This codes for CSVDRRSGSSHEQYF.

This clonotype was seen many times. The chain links TRBV6-1 to TRBJ2-7; 9 nucleotides line up with TRBD1. CDR3 size: 13 residues. Germline V CDR1 and CDR2: MNHNS, SASEGT. V lost 6 bases, J lost 6 bases, and 6 bases stayed unmatched. The CDR3 loop reads CASRDGTGSEQYF. The CDR3 nucleotides are TGTGCCAGCAGAGACGGGACAGGGAGCGAGCAGTACTTC.

This clonotype was recorded at least ten times. The chain uses TRBV28 and TRBJ1-5; 8 bases line up with TRBD1. Germline values: CDR1 MDHEN, CDR2 SYDVKM. With 5 bases clipped from V and 4 bases from J, the junction kept 7 bases outside the gene matches. CDR3 size: 15 residues. CDR3 DNA: TGTGCCAGCAGTGCCAGGGGGCTCGGGAATCAGCCCCAGCATTTT. This gives the protein CASSARGLGNQPQHF.

This chain connects TRBV5-1 to TRBJ1-4; TRBD1 is a possible D gene (5 bases). The V and J ends lost 0 bases and 5 bases respectively, with 11 bases between them. The CDR3 is 15 residues long. The germline gives CDR1 SGHRS, CDR2 YFSETQ. Written as DNA, the CDR3 is TGCGCCAGCAGCTTGGTCGTAGGGGAGAATGAAAAACTGTTTTTT. Translated, it gives CASSLVVGENEKLFF.